This TCR beta chain is from a study of radiation and T cells in renal cell carcinoma. Study findings and constraints: In blood, top tumor clones expanded by 2 weeks, shrinking by 4. Baseline intratumoral clonotype presence is unknown without pretreatment biopsies.

The CDR3 length is 18 residues. In germline, CDR1 is LNHDA, CDR2 SQIVND (reference sequence). Trimming stripped 4 bases from V and 5 bases from J, with 24 bases between. Clones were sequenced by immunoSEQ multiplex PCR, and TCRdb holds only the in-frame ones, with some missing. Seen here are 70,000 to 80,000 clones, approximately 86% observed once, and the top ten hold 20% to 25%. This clone was counted a single time. Its antigen is not identified. Time point reported: blood 2 weeks post-SBRT. This sample's treatment: 15 Gy SBRT to primary tumor, nephrectomy 4 weeks later. This renal cell carcinoma was of the clear cell type.

The V and J genes are TRBV19 and TRBJ2-1; weak D call: TRBD2 (6 bases). This TCR was sampled from a woman aged 45-65 years with renal cell carcinoma. The material sequenced was blood, taken from a patient whose treatment included radiotherapy and nephrectomy. CDR3 protein: CASSNPYIGGTGDNEQFF. The CDR3 region has the DNA TGTGCCAGTAGTAATCCTTACATTGGGGGGACGGGCGACAATGAGCAGTTCTTC.